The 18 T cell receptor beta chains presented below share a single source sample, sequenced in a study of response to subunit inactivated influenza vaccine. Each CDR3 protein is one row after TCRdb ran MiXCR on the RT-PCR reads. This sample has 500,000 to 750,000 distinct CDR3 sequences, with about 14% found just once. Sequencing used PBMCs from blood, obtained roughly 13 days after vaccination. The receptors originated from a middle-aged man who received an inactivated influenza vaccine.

CDR3 in amino acids: CSARDSGALYEQYF. CDR3 nucleotides: TGCAGTGCTAGAGATTCTGGAGCACTATACGAGCAGTACTTC. The chain is built from TRBV20-1 and TRBJ2-7; D ambiguous. CDR1 is DFQATT and CDR2 is SNEGSKA in the germline V gene (reference sequence). V lost 0 bases and J lost 4, with 13 bases in between. The CDR3 sequence is 14 residues long.

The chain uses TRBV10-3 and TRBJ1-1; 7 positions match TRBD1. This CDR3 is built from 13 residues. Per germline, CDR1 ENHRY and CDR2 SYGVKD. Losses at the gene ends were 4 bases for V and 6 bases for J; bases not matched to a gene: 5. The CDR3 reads CAISVDRVAEAFF. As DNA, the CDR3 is TGTGCCATCAGTGTTGACAGGGTAGCTGAAGCTTTCTTT.

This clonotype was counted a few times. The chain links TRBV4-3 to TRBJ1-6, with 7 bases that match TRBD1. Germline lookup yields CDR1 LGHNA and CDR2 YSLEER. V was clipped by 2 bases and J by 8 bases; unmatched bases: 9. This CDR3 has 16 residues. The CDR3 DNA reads TGCGCCAGCAGCCAAAATAGTAGGGGGCTCGATTCACCCCTCCACTTT. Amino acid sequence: CASSQNSRGLDSPLHF.

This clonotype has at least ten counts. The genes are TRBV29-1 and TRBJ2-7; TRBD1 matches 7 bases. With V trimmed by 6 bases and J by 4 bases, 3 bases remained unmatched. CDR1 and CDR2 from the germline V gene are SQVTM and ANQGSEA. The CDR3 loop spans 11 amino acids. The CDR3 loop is CSVGTAYEQYF. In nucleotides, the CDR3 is TGCAGCGTCGGGACAGCATACGAGCAGTACTTC.

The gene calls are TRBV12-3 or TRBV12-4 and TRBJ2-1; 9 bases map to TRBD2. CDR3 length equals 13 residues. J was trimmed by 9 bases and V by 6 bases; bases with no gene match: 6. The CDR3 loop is CASRPGTSSEQFF. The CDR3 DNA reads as TGTGCCAGCAGACCCGGGACTAGCAGTGAGCAGTTCTTC.

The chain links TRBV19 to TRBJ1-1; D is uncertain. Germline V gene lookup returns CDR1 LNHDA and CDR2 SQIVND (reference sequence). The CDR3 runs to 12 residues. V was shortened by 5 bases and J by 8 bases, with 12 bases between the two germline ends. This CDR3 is CASSLKGREAFF. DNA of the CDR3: TGTGCCAGTAGTTTAAAGGGCCGGGAAGCTTTCTTT.

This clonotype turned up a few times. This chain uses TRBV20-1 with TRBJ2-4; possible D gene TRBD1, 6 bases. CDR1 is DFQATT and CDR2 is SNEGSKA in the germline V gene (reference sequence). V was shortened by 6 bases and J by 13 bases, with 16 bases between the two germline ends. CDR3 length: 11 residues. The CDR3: CSAERQALQYF. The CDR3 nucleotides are TGCAGTGCCGAAAGACAGGCCCTGCAGTACTTC.

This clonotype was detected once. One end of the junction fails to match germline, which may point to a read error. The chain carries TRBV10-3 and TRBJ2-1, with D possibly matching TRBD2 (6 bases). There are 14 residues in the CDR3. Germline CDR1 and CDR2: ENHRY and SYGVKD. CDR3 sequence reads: CATSGGNSYNEQFF. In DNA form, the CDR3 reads TGTGCCACCAGTGGCGGGAACTCCTACAATGAGCAGTTCTTC.

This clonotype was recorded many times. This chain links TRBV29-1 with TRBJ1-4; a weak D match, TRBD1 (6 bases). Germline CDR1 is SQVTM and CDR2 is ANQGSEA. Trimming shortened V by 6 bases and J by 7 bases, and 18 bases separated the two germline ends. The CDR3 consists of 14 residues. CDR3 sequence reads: CSVGATGPFEKLFF. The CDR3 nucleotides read TGCAGCGTGGGCGCTACAGGGCCGTTTGAAAAACTGTTTTTT.

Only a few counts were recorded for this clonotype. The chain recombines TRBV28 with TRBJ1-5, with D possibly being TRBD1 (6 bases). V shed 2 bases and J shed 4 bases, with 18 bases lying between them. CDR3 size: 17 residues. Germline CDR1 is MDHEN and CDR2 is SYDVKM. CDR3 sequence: CASSLTPLQGRNQPQHF. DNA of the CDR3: TGTGCCAGCAGTTTAACCCCTTTGCAGGGGAGGAATCAGCCCCAGCATTTT.

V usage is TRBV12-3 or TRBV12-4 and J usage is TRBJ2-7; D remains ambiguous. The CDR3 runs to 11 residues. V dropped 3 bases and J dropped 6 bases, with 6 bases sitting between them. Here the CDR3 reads CASSFTGEQYF. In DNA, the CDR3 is TGTGCCAGCAGTTTTACCGGCGAGCAGTACTTC.

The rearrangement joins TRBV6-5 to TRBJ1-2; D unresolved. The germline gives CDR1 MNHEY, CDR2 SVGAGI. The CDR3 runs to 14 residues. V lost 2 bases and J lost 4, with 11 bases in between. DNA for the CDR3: TGTGCCAGCAGTTACACAAGACAAGGCTATGGCTACACCTTC. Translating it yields CASSYTRQGYGYTF.

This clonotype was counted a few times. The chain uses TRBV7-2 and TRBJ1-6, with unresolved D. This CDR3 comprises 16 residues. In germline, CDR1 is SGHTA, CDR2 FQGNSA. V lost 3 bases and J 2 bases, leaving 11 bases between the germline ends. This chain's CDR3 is CASSFSRQAYNSPLHF. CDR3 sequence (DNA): TGTGCCAGCAGCTTTTCTAGGCAGGCCTATAATTCACCCCTCCACTTT. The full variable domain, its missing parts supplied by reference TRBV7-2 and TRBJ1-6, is GAGVSQSPSNKVTEKGKDVELRCDPISGHTALYWYRQSLGQGLEFLIYFQGNSAPDKSGLPSDRFSAERTGGSVSTLTIQRTQQEDSAVYLCASSFSRQAYNSPLHFGNGTRLTVT.

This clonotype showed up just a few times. Here the CDR3 DNA reads TGTGCCAGCAGCCGTAACGGACTAGCGGGGAATGAGCAGTTCTTC. Protein product: CASSRNGLAGNEQFF. The chain is built from TRBV12-3 or TRBV12-4 and TRBJ2-1; the match to TRBD2 covers 12 bases. This CDR3 contains 15 residues. V lost 6 bases, J lost 7 bases, and 7 bases stayed unmatched.

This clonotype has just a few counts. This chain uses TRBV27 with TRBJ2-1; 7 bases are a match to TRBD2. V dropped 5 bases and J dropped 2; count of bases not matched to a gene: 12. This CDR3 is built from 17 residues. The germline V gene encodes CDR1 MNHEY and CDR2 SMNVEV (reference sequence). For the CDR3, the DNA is TGTGCCAGCAGTACCATACTAGCGAAACGTCCCTACAATGAGCAGTTCTTC. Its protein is CASSTILAKRPYNEQFF.

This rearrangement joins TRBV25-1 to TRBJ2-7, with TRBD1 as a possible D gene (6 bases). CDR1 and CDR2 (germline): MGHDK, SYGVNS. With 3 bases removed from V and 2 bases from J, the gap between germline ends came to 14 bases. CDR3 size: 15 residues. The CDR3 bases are TGTGCCAGCAGTGATGTCGGCAGGGGAACCTACGAGCAGTACTTC. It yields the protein CASSDVGRGTYEQYF.

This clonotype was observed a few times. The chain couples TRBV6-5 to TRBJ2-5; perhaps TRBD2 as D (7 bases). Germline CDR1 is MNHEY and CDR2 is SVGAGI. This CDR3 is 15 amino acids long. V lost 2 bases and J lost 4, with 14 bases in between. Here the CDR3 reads CASSYTGWGGETQYF. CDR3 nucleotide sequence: TGTGCCAGCAGTTACACAGGGTGGGGGGGAGAGACCCAGTACTTC.

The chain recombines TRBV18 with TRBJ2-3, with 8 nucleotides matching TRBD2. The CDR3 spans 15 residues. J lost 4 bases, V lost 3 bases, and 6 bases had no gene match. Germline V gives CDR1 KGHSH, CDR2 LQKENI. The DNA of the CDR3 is TGTGCCAGCTCACCTCGGGGGGGCGAGGCAGATACGCAGTATTTT. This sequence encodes CASSPRGGEADTQYF.